This TCR beta chain was identified during a study of cytomegalovirus exposure and HLA in healthy donors. Overall study findings and caveats: Reportedly, cytomegalovirus status was diagnosed with high sensitivity and specificity. Many donors shared some public TCRs, even though most TCR sequences were rare. In a later analysis, several top co-occurrence clusters appeared linked to parvovirus B19, influenza, CMV and Epstein-Barr virus.

Worth noting for this clone: Its matching antigen is unknown.

CDR3 length equals 15 residues. With V trimmed by 3 bases and J by 4 bases, 7 bases remained unmatched. Germline V lookup: CDR1 SGHNT, CDR2 YYREEE (reference sequence). All donors participated as healthy donors of bone marrow. The PCR had 60 Vbeta and 13 Jbeta primers. The data were produced by immunoSEQ multiplex PCR, yet TCRdb's version contains in-frame clones alone and is incomplete. This table has 150,000 to 200,000 clones, over 60% appearing once. The sample was PBMCs. The TCR sequence derives from a male donor in good health and CMV-seronegative. The V call is TRBV5-4, the J call TRBJ2-3, with 8 bases aligning to TRBD1. CDR3 sequence (DNA): TGTGCCAGCAGCTCTGACAGGGGTAGACCAGATACGCAGTATTTT. It is translated as CASSSDRGRPDTQYF.